Listed below are T cell receptor beta chains from one sample, sequenced in a study of radiotherapy plus CTLA-4 blockade in lung cancer. Sequencing was performed with immunoSEQ multiplex PCR; in TCRdb, only in-frame clones are kept and a portion is missing. The sample shows approximately 80,000 clones, about 79% of them seen only once. The source material was peripheral blood, sampled from a patient treated with radiotherapy plus ipilimumab. The receptors here all came from a human donor with non-small cell lung cancer whose response to radiotherapy plus ipilimumab could not be evaluated. Some clones in this sample may be carry-over from other donors' samples. The CDR3 runs from the conserved cysteine through the conserved F or W. A D gene is named only where the DNA matches it firmly. Size values are once, few and many counts, or a class for expanded clones, and some rows have none.

TRBD1,TRBJ2-2,TRBV6-1,NA,CASSRDRLTGELFF,TGTGCCAGCAGCCGGGACAGACTCACCGGGGAGCTGTTTTTT
TRBD1,TRBJ1-4,TRBV5-1,NA,CASSPWGDRKENEKLFF,TGCGCCAGCAGCCCTTGGGGGGACAGGAAAGAAAATGAAAAACTGTTTTTT
NA,TRBJ2-3,TRBV19,few,CASKGGDTQYF,TGTGCCAGTAAGGGGGGGGATACGCAGTATTTT
TRBD2,TRBJ2-1,TRBV7-2,once,CASSWPGGLYNEQFF,TGTGCCAGCAGCTGGCCGGGGGGACTCTACAATGAGCAGTTCTTC
TRBD1,TRBJ2-7,TRBV10-3,NA,CAINKGQGGYEQYF,TGTGCCATCAATAAGGGACAGGGAGGCTACGAGCAGTACTTC
NA,TRBJ2-7,TRBV5-1,NA,CASSGRGSYEQYF,TGCGCCAGCAGCGGTAGAGGCTCCTACGAGCAGTACTTC
NA,TRBJ2-3,TRBV29-1,NA,CSVARLFTDTQYF,TGCAGCGTGGCCAGGCTTTTCACAGATACGCAGTATTTT
NA,TRBJ2-7,TRBV5-6,NA,CASRAGFSYEQYF,TGTGCCAGCAGGGCAGGTTTTTCCTACGAGCAGTACTTC
NA,TRBJ1-1,TRBV7-8,NA,CASSFDAGWNTEAFF,TGTGCCAGCAGCTTTGATGCAGGGTGGAACACTGAAGCTTTCTTT
NA,TRBJ1-3,TRBV6-1,NA,CASRWDLGAGNTIYF,TGTGCCAGCAGGTGGGACTTGGGAGCTGGAAACACCATATATTTT
TRBD1,TRBJ2-3,TRBV7-2,NA,CASSLVGTGGDTQYF,TGTGCCAGCAGCTTAGTCGGGACAGGGGGCGATACGCAGTATTTT
TRBD2,TRBJ2-3,TRBV6-5,NA,CASSSLAGAQDTQYF,TGTGCCAGCAGTTCCCTAGCGGGGGCTCAAGATACGCAGTATTTT
NA,TRBJ1-1,TRBV9,NA,CASSVVGSTEAFF,TGTGCCAGCAGCGTAGTTGGGAGCACTGAAGCTTTCTTT
NA,TRBJ2-7,TRBV10-3,few,CAISPTDFSYEQYF,TGTGCCATCAGTCCAACTGACTTTTCCTACGAGCAGTACTTC
NA,TRBJ2-2,TRBV10-1,NA,CASSVRGKAGELFF,TGCGCCAGCAGCGTCCGGGGGAAGGCCGGGGAGCTGTTTTTT
NA,TRBJ1-4,TRBV9,NA,CASSVAGLPGEKLFF,TGTGCCAGCAGCGTAGCGGGCCTCCCGGGGGAAAAACTGTTTTTT
TRBD1,TRBJ2-7,TRBV7-2,NA,CASSTSSGTGFYEQYF,TGTGCCAGCAGCACTTCCTCAGGGACAGGGTTCTACGAGCAGTACTTC
TRBD1,TRBJ1-2,TRBV6-6,NA,CASRGGQGEMNGYTF,TGTGCCAGCAGGGGTGGACAGGGGGAAATGAATGGCTACACCTTC
TRBD1,TRBJ1-1,TRBV18,NA,CASSPLGQGDTEAFF,TGTGCCAGCTCACCCTTGGGACAGGGGGACACTGAAGCTTTCTTT
TRBD2,TRBJ2-7,TRBV5-1,once,CASSGGTSGFYEQYF,TGCGCCAGCAGCGGAGGGACTAGCGGGTTTTACGAGCAGTACTTC
TRBD2,TRBJ2-2,TRBV7-3,NA,CASSPGTSGAGELFF,TGTGCCAGCAGCCCCGGGACTAGCGGAGCCGGGGAGCTGTTTTTT
NA,TRBJ2-7,TRBV6-1,NA,CASSEGWANSYEQYF,TGTGCCAGCAGTGAAGGCTGGGCCAATTCCTACGAGCAGTACTTC
NA,TRBJ2-1,TRBV29-1,NA,CSVGPGHEQFF,TGCAGCGTTGGGCCTGGGCATGAGCAGTTCTTC
NA,TRBJ2-6,TRBV5-6,NA,CASSLGAGANVLTF,TGTGCCAGCAGCTTGGGGGCGGGGGCCAACGTCCTGACTTTC
NA,TRBJ2-5,TRBV4-1,NA,CASSQVWGVQETQYF,TGCGCCAGCAGCCAAGTTTGGGGGGTCCAAGAGACCCAGTACTTC
NA,TRBJ2-2,TRBV4-1,NA,CASTGDSLVPGGELFF,TGCGCCAGCACTGGTGACAGCCTAGTTCCAGGCGGGGAGCTGTTTTTT
TRBD1,TRBJ1-6,TRBV18,NA,CASSSNTGTANSPLHF,TGTGCCAGCTCATCTAATACAGGGACAGCTAATTCACCCCTCCACTTT
NA,TRBJ2-7,TRBV11-3,NA,CASSSSGHLEQYF,TGTGCCAGCAGCTCCTCCGGACATCTGGAGCAGTACTTC
TRBD1,TRBJ1-4,TRBV9,NA,CASSRQGASTNEKLFF,TGTGCCAGCAGCCGACAGGGGGCTTCAACTAATGAAAAACTGTTTTTT
TRBD1,TRBJ2-3,TRBV10-3,NA,CAISDSGQGGPRDTQYF,TGTGCCATCAGTGATTCCGGACAGGGGGGTCCACGGGATACGCAGTATTTT
TRBD1,TRBJ1-5,TRBV9,NA,CASSVIVEGAHQPQHF,TGTGCCAGCAGCGTAATAGTGGAGGGGGCGCATCAGCCCCAGCATTTT
NA,TRBJ1-6,TRBV30,NA,CAWRSKAGSPLHF,TGTGCCTGGAGAAGTAAGGCAGGCTCACCCCTCCACTTT
NA,TRBJ2-2,TRBV9,NA,CASSLSMAVNTGELFF,TGTGCCAGCAGCCTATCGATGGCGGTGAACACCGGGGAGCTGTTTTTT
TRBD1,TRBJ1-2,TRBV6-5,NA,CASSYQGVWGYTF,TGTGCCAGCAGTTACCAGGGGGTTTGGGGCTACACCTTC
NA,TRBJ1-1,TRBV5-1,NA,CASSLTGRDTEAFF,TGCGCCAGCAGCTTGACAGGACGGGACACTGAAGCTTTCTTT
TRBD1,TRBJ1-1,TRBV5-1,NA,CASSLEAPTGADTEAFF,TGCGCCAGCAGCTTGGAGGCCCCGACAGGGGCAGACACTGAAGCTTTCTTT
NA,TRBJ1-2,TRBV6-5,NA,CASSTSTNYGYTF,TGTGCCAGCAGTACTAGCACTAACTATGGCTACACCTTC
NA,TRBJ2-4,TRBV27,NA,CASSLAFERAKNIQYF,TGTGCCAGCAGTTTGGCCTTTGAGCGGGCCAAAAACATTCAGTACTTC
TRBD2,TRBJ2-1,TRBV7-9,NA,CASSLAPGLADEQFF,TGTGCCAGCAGCTTAGCGCCGGGACTAGCCGATGAGCAGTTCTTC
NA,TRBJ2-2,TRBV7-9,NA,CASSVMPAEGRELFF,TGTGCCAGCAGCGTAATGCCCGCGGAGGGCCGGGAGCTGTTTTTT
TRBD2,TRBJ2-1,TRBV9,NA,CASSFPAGGPENEQFF,TGTGCCAGCAGCTTCCCAGCGGGGGGGCCAGAAAATGAGCAGTTCTTC
NA,TRBJ1-1,TRBV2,once,CASSQVRAMNTEAFF,TGTGCCAGCAGCCAAGTGAGGGCCATGAACACTGAAGCTTTCTTT
NA,TRBJ1-3,TRBV7-9,NA,CASSPGGQSTIYF,TGTGCCAGCAGCCCCGGCGGTCAGAGCACCATATATTTT
NA,TRBJ2-5,TRBV5-1,NA,CASSLESAGETQYF,TGCGCCAGCAGCTTGGAATCCGCAGGGGAGACCCAGTACTTC
NA,TRBJ1-3,TRBV18,once,CASSPTGAASGNTIYF,TGTGCCAGCTCACCGACGGGTGCTGCCTCTGGAAACACCATATATTTT
NA,TRBJ2-2,TRBV6-9,NA,CASRTDYTGELFF,TGTGCCAGCAGGACAGATTACACCGGGGAGCTGTTTTTT
TRBD1,TRBJ2-7,TRBV5-4,NA,CASSYGTGDTTSRYF,TGTGCCAGCAGCTATGGGACAGGCGATACTACGAGCCGGTACTTC
TRBD2,TRBJ2-1,TRBV5-1,NA,CASSLMIERGDNEQFF,TGCGCCAGCAGCTTGATGATCGAGCGGGGGGACAATGAGCAGTTCTTC
NA,TRBJ2-3,TRBV7-2,once,CASSVSLASDTQYF,TGTGCCAGCAGCGTGTCCTTAGCATCAGATACGCAGTATTTT
NA,TRBJ2-2,TRBV7-3,NA,CASSLTRDTGELFF,TGTGCCAGCAGCTTAACGAGGGACACCGGGGAGCTGTTTTTT
TRBD1,TRBJ1-6,TRBV9,once,CASSKGQGARNSPLHF,TGTGCCAGCAGCAAGGGACAGGGGGCGAGAAATTCACCCCTCCACTTT